This entry lists 25 T cell receptor beta chains sequenced from one sample in a study of cytomegalovirus exposure and HLA in healthy donors. A multiplex PCR was run with 60 Vbeta primers and 13 Jbeta primers. The table came from immunoSEQ multiplex PCR; TCRdb's copy has only in-frame clones and leaves some out. The table records more than 150,000 clones, around 82% of them present only once. Sequencing was performed on PBMCs. The receptors come from a boy between 10 and 17 years old in good health and CMV-seronegative.

The CDR3 region is CASSERNGGARETQYF. CDR3 DNA sequence: TGCGCCAGCAGTGAACGTAACGGGGGGGCCCGTGAGACCCAGTACTTC. This rearrangement joins TRBV10-2 to TRBJ2-5; 8 positions match TRBD2. CDR1 is WSHSY, CDR2 SAAADI, per germline. The ends lost 3 bases at V and 5 bases at J; junction bases unmatched: 11. The CDR3 is 16 amino acids.

The V gene is TRBV5-1, the J gene TRBJ2-1; tentatively, D is TRBD1 (6 bases). The germline gives CDR1 SGHRS, CDR2 YFSETQ. There are 16 residues in the CDR3. V was cut by 3 bases and J by 6 bases, with 19 bases left in between. The CDR3 region is CASSSPDRDPVNEQFF. The DNA of the CDR3 is TGCGCCAGCAGCTCACCGGACAGAGACCCGGTCAATGAGCAGTTCTTC. The full variable domain, with the rest looked up from reference TRBV5-1 and TRBJ2-1, is KAGVTQTPRYLIKTRGQQVTLSCSPISGHRSVSWYQQTPGQGLQFLFEYFSETQRNKGNFPGRFSGRQFSNSRSEMNVSTLELGDSALYLCASSSPDRDPVNEQFFGPGTRLTVL.

Only one count was recorded for this clone. The V call is TRBV11-2, the J call TRBJ2-1; tentative D call: TRBD2 (6 bases). CDR3 length: 16 residues. V was trimmed by 1 base and J by 3 bases, leaving 13 bases between them. CDR1 is SGHAT, CDR2 FQNNGV, per germline. In nucleotides, the CDR3 is TGTGCCAGCAGCTTAGTCCACGGAGGGTTCTACAATGAGCAGTTCTTC. The encoded protein is CASSLVHGGFYNEQFF.

The gene calls are TRBV7-8 and TRBJ2-7, with 11 bases that match TRBD2. Germline V lookup: CDR1 SGHVS, CDR2 FQNEAQ. CDR3 length equals 15 residues. V was pared by 0 bases and J by 4 bases, with 2 bases of the junction left unmatched. DNA of the CDR3: TGTGCCAGCAGCTTAGCGGGGACTAGCGGATACGAGCAGTACTTC. Protein: CASSLAGTSGYEQYF.

The chain combines TRBV5-6 with TRBJ2-7; possible D gene TRBD2, 5 bases. CDR1 and CDR2 (germline): SGHDT, YYEEEE. V was cut by 2 bases and J by 3 bases, with 18 bases left in between. The CDR3 contains 16 residues. CDR3 DNA sequence: TGTGCCAGCAGCTTCCGACGAGGGAATAGGTTCTACGAGCAGTACTTC. Translating it yields CASSFRRGNRFYEQYF.

The chain couples TRBV28 to TRBJ1-1; 9 nucleotides agree with TRBD1. This CDR3 spans 15 amino acids. Germline loops: CDR1 MDHEN, CDR2 SYDVKM. The J segment lost 6 bases and the V segment lost 5 bases, leaving 10 bases of the junction unmatched. As DNA, the CDR3 is TGTGCCAGCAGTACGCCGGGACAGGGAGGACCTGAAGCTTTCTTT. This encodes CASSTPGQGGPEAFF.

V is TRBV15 and J is TRBJ1-4, with D unclear. Trimming cost V 0 bases and J 6 bases, with 11 bases left between them. CDR1 LNHNV and CDR2 YYDKDF come from the germline V gene (reference sequence). The CDR3 has 15 amino acids. CDR3 region: CATSREAPPDEKLFF. For the CDR3, the DNA is TGTGCCACCAGCAGAGAGGCCCCTCCAGATGAAAAACTGTTTTTT.

The V call is TRBV27, the J call TRBJ2-4; possibly TRBD2 for D (6 bases). Trimming cost V 3 bases and J 1 base, with 16 bases left between them. This CDR3 region has 17 residues. Per the germline V gene, CDR1 is MNHEY and CDR2 is SMNVEV (reference sequence). The CDR3, as DNA: TGTGCCAGCAGTTTTTGGAGGGGAGAAGGGGCCAAAAACATTCAGTACTTC. It yields the protein CASSFWRGEGAKNIQYF.

V and J are TRBV15 and TRBJ2-2; perhaps TRBD2 as D (6 bases). The CDR3 is made up of 17 amino acids. The germline V gene encodes CDR1 LNHNV and CDR2 YYDKDF (reference sequence). V dropped 3 bases and J dropped 1 base, with 15 bases sitting between them. The CDR3 sequence is CATSRDLLAENTGELFF. Written as DNA, the CDR3 is TGTGCCACCAGCAGGGACTTACTAGCCGAGAACACCGGGGAGCTGTTTTTT.

The chain combines TRBV11-2 with TRBJ1-2; D gene unclear. CDR3 length equals 14 residues. Germline V gene lookup returns CDR1 SGHAT and CDR2 FQNNGV. V dropped 1 base and J dropped 10 bases, with 16 bases sitting between them. For the CDR3, the DNA is TGTGCCAGCAGCTTAGCTTCCGCGGGGAGTGACTACACCTTC. This encodes CASSLASAGSDYTF.

The CDR3 bases are TGTGCCAGCGGAGTAACTCTGCATCGGACTAATGAAAAACTGTTTTTT. It encodes CASGVTLHRTNEKLFF. V is TRBV2 and J is TRBJ1-4; D unclear. This CDR3 spans 16 amino acids. Germline V gene lookup returns CDR1 SNHLY and CDR2 FYNNEI. The V end lost 8 bases, the J end lost 2 bases, and 18 bases lay between the germline ends.

V usage is TRBV7-9 and J usage is TRBJ2-7; 7 nucleotides align to TRBD1. Trimming cost V 5 bases and J 0 bases; bases outside gene matches: 4. The CDR3 has 14 residues. From germline, CDR1 is SEHNR and CDR2 FQNEAQ (reference sequence). DNA of the CDR3: TGTGCCAGCAGCGCGAGACAGGGCTCCTACGAGCAGTACTTC. Translation: CASSARQGSYEQYF. The variable domain in full, completed from reference TRBV7-9 and TRBJ2-7, reads DTGVSQNPRHKITKRGQNVTFRCDPISEHNRLYWYRQTLGQGPEFLTYFQNEAQLEKSRLLSDRFSAERPKGSFSTLEIQRTEQGDSAMYLCASSARQGSYEQYFGPGTRLTVT.

V is TRBV28 and J is TRBJ1-2; 7 bases align to TRBD1. Losses at the gene ends were 5 bases for V and 4 bases for J; bases not matched to a gene: 4. The CDR3 runs to 13 residues. Germline values: CDR1 MDHEN, CDR2 SYDVKM. The CDR3 bases are TGTGCCAGCAGTCTGGGACAGAGCTATGGCTACACCTTC. As protein: CASSLGQSYGYTF.

This chain links TRBV6-1 with TRBJ2-7; D perhaps matches TRBD2 (5 bases). This CDR3 has 14 amino acids. Germline V gene lookup returns CDR1 MNHNS and CDR2 SASEGT. V was pared by 2 bases and J by 3 bases, with 11 bases between. As DNA, the CDR3 is TGTGCCAGCAGTGAAAGCGGACTTATCTACGAGCAGTACTTC. Amino acids: CASSESGLIYEQYF.

This clone came up a few times. The chain combines TRBV19 with TRBJ2-6; maybe TRBD2 (5 bases). The CDR3 consists of 16 residues. Germline V gene sequence: CDR1 LNHDA, CDR2 SQIVND (reference sequence). The V and J ends lost 7 bases and 0 bases respectively, with 13 bases between them. In DNA form, the CDR3 reads TGTGCCAGTATGAGGGCCGAGGGCTCTGGGGCCAACGTCCTGACTTTC. This gives the protein CASMRAEGSGANVLTF.

The V gene is TRBV5-6, the J gene TRBJ2-7, with 7 bases lining up with TRBD2. This CDR3 contains 14 residues. V gave up 4 bases and J gave up 4 bases; unmatched junction bases: 8. Germline V gene data show CDR1 as SGHDT and CDR2 as YYEEEE. As DNA, the CDR3 is TGTGCCAGCAGCCGTGGATGGGGGGGATACGAGCAGTACTTC. This codes for CASSRGWGGYEQYF.

V gene TRBV5-6 combines with J gene TRBJ2-7, with TRBD2 identical over 13 bases. The length of the CDR3 is 16 residues. V shed 4 bases, J shed 5 bases, and the junction held 9 bases outside the gene matches. The V gene's germline CDR1 is SGHDT and CDR2 YYEEEE. CDR3 sequence (DNA): TGTGCCAGCAGCAGACCCGGGACTAGCGGGATTAACGAGCAGTACTTC. Translated, it gives CASSRPGTSGINEQYF.

The chain joins TRBV30 to TRBJ1-5; a weak D match, TRBD1 (5 bases). This CDR3 is 16 amino acids long. Trimming took off 2 bases at V and 4 bases at J, with 18 bases between the two ends. Germline-derived CDR1 and CDR2 are GTSNPN and SVGIG (reference sequence). CDR3 sequence reads: CAWSKAKTSGNQPQHF. CDR3 DNA sequence: TGTGCCTGGAGTAAAGCCAAAACCTCAGGGAATCAGCCCCAGCATTTT.

The chain joins TRBV5-8 to TRBJ1-5; tentatively, D is TRBD1 (6 bases). There are 15 residues in the CDR3. Germline assignment: CDR1 SGHTS and CDR2 YDEGEE. V gave up 4 bases and J gave up 6 bases, with 17 bases separating them. This CDR3 is CASSVDRSSAQPQHF. The CDR3 bases are TGTGCCAGCAGCGTCGACAGGAGTTCGGCTCAGCCCCAGCATTTT.

The rearrangement links TRBV18 to TRBJ2-6, with D maybe TRBD1 (5 bases). Trimming took off 5 bases at V and 12 bases at J, with 14 bases between the two ends. Germline V gene data show CDR1 as KGHSH and CDR2 as LQKENI. The CDR3 has 13 residues. The CDR3 loop is CASSTDSAAVLTF. DNA for the CDR3: TGTGCCAGCTCAACAGACAGTGCCGCCGTCCTGACTTTC.

Comment on this clone: This sample includes further DNA sequences coding for the same CDR3. This chain uses TRBV6-4 with TRBJ1-1, with D hard to call. Germline CDR1 is MRHNA and CDR2 is SNTAGT. This CDR3 is built from 13 residues. Trimming cost V 0 bases and J 1 base, with 3 bases left between them. The DNA for the CDR3 is TGTGCCAGCAGTGACTCCTCGAACACTGAAGCTTTCTTT. This translates into CASSDSSNTEAFF.

The chain uses TRBV10-1 and TRBJ1-1; D perhaps matches TRBD1 (6 bases). Trimming pared 3 bases from V and 4 bases from J, leaving 12 bases between. CDR1 and CDR2 from the germline V gene are WNHNN and SYGVQD (reference sequence). The CDR3 is made up of 14 amino acids. The CDR3 sequence: CASSEQGWGTEAFF. For the CDR3, the DNA is TGCGCCAGCAGTGAACAGGGTTGGGGCACTGAAGCTTTCTTT.

This clone was observed a handful of times. The chain employs TRBV6-1 and TRBJ2-2; possible D gene TRBD2, 5 bases. The CDR3 runs 15 residues. The germline V gene has CDR1 MNHNS and CDR2 SASEGT. With 2 bases removed from V and 4 bases from J, the gap between germline ends came to 11 bases. This CDR3 is CASSEKADSTGELFF. The CDR3 DNA sequence: TGTGCCAGCAGTGAAAAAGCGGACTCCACCGGGGAGCTGTTTTTT.

This rearrangement joins TRBV7-9 to TRBJ1-5; TRBD1 aligns across 7 bases. The CDR3 runs 15 residues. Germline V lookup: CDR1 SEHNR, CDR2 FQNEAQ (reference sequence). V gave up 6 bases and J gave up 3 bases; unmatched junction bases: 8. The CDR3 sequence is CASSIGGAANQPQHF. The DNA of the CDR3 is TGTGCCAGCAGTATAGGGGGCGCGGCCAATCAGCCCCAGCATTTT.

This chain links TRBV18 with TRBJ1-4; a possible D gene is TRBD1 (6 bases). Germline V lookup: CDR1 KGHSH, CDR2 LQKENI. This CDR3 has 18 residues. The V and J ends lost 3 bases and 0 bases respectively, with 17 bases between them. The CDR3 nucleotides are TGTGCCAGCTCACCGCAACAGGGCCCACATGCAACTAATGAAAAACTGTTTTTT. Protein product: CASSPQQGPHATNEKLFF.